Sequencing of this T cell receptor beta chain was carried out in a study of blood T cells in healthy people across ages. The study's findings and limits: Underestimates were what the diversity estimates from one million T cells were considered to be. Since the PBMCs were unsorted, naive and antigen-experienced cells could not be conclusively compared.

This CDR3 comprises 17 residues. Germline V gene sequence: CDR1 SGHVS, CDR2 FNYEAQ. Unmatched junction bases numbered 10, after V lost 2 bases and J lost 5 bases. Regarding this clonotype: The antigen is not known.

Sample-barcoded 5' priming and a J-beta primer mix drove a second PCR of roughly 7 to 11 cycles. TCRdb redid the calling of the 5' RACE reads with MiXCR, one entry per CDR3 protein. The sample shows fewer than 1,200,000 distinct CDR3 sequences, 20% to 25% of them seen only once. These records were also assigned to another study, of T cells of mothers and their children.

The sequencing sample was made of blood. The chain uses TRBV7-6 and TRBJ2-5; 11 bases are shared with TRBD2. The source is a girl aged 2 to 9 in good health. The CDR3 DNA reads as TGTGCCAGCAGCTTATCTTTAGCGGGAGGGATCCGGGAGACCCAGTACTTC. Amino acid sequence: CASSLSLAGGIRETQYF.